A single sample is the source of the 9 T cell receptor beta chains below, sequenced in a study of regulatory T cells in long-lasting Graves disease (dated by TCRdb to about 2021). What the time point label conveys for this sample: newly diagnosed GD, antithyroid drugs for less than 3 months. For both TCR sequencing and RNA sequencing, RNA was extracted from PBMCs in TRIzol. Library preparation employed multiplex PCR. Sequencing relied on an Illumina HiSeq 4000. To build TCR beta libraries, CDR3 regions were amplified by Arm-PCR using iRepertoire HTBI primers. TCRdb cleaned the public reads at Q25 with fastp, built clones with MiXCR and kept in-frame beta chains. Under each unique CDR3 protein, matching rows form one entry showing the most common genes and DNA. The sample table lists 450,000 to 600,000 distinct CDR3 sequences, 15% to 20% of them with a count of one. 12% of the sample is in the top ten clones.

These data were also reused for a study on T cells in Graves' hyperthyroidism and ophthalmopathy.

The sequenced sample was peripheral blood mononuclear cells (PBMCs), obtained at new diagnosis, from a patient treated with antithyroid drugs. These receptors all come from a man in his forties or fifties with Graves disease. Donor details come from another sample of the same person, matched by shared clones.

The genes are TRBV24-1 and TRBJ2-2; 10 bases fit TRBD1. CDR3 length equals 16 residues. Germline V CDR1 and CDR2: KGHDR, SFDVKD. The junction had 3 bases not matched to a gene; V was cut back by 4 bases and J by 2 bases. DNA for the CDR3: TGTGCCACCAGTGAGACAGGGGGCGTAAACACCGGGGAGCTGTTTTTT. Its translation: CATSETGGVNTGELFF.

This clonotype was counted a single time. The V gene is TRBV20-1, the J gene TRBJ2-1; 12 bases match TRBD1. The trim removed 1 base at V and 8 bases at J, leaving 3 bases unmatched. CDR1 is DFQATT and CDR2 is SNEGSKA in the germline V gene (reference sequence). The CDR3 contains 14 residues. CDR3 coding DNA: TGCAGTGCTAGAGCGGGACAGGGGGCCTATGAGCAGTTCTTC. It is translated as CSARAGQGAYEQFF.

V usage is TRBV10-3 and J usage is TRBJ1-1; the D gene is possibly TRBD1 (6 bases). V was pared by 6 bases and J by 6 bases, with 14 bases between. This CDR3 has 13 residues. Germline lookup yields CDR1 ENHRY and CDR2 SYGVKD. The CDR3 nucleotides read TGTGCCATCAGCCCGGGGGGGGCCGCTGAAGCTTTCTTT. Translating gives CAISPGGAAEAFF.

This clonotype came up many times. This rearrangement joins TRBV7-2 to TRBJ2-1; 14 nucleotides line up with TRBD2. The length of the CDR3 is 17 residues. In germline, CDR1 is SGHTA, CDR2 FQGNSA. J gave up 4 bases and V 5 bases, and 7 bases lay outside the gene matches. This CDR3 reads CASSQTSGRAIYNEQFF. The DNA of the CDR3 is TGTGCCAGCAGCCAGACTAGCGGGAGGGCCATTTACAATGAGCAGTTCTTC.

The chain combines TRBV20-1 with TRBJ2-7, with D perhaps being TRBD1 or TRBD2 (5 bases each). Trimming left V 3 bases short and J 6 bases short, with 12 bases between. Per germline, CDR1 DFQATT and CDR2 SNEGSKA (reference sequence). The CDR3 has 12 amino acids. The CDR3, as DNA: TGCAGTGCTAGGGGGGATTCGGCCGAGCAGTACTTC. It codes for CSARGDSAEQYF.

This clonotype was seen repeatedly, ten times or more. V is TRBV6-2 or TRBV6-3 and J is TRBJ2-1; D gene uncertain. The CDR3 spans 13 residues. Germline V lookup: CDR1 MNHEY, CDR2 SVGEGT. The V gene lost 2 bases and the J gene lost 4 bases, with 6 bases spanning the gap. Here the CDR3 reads CASSYVQYNEQFF. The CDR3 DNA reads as TGTGCCAGCAGTTACGTCCAGTACAATGAGCAGTTCTTC.

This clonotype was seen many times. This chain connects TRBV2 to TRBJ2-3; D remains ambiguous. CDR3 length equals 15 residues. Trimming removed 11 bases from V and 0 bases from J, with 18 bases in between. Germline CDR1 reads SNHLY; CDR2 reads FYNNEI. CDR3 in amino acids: CAALVRASSTDTQYF. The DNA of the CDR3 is TGTGCCGCCCTTGTTCGAGCCTCTAGCACAGATACGCAGTATTTT.

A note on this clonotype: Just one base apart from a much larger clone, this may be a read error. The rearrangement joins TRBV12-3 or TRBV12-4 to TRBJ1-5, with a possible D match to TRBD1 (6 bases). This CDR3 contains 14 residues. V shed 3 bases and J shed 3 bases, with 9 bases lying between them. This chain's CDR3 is CASSLGHINQPQHF. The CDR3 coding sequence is TGTGCCAGCAGTTTGGGACACATCAATCAGCCCCAGCATTTT.

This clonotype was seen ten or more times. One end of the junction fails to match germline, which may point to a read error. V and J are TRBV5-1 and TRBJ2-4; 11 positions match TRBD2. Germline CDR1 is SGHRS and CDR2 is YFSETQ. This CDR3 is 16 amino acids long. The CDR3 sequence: CASSGGLAGAKNIQYF. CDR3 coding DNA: TGTGCCAGCAGTGGCGGACTAGCGGGAGCCAAAAACATTCAGTACTTC.